Listed below are T cell receptor beta chains from one sample, sequenced in a study of PD-1 blockade in classical Hodgkin lymphoma. Repertoires were generated with immunoSEQ multiplex PCR, while TCRdb's copy carries only in-frame clones and drops some. Of about 97,000 clones listed, 85% to 90% are singletons. Sample: peripheral blood mononuclear cells (PBMCs), taken before the second cycle of nivolumab. These TCRs come from a human donor with classical Hodgkin lymphoma. Both conserved end residues are part of each CDR3. Fields, in order: CDR3 DNA, CDR3 protein, D gene, J gene, CDR3 length, clone size, V gene. D genes are given only for firm matches. For some rows the clone size is stated as once, few or many, or as a class when expanded; others skip it.

cdr3_nt: TGCGCCAGCAGCCAGACAGGGCGTAGAGGTGAAAAACTGTTTTTT
cdr3_aa: CASSQTGRRGEKLFF
d_call: TRBD1
j_call: TRBJ1-4
cdr3_length: 15
clone_size: once
v_call: TRBV4-3

cdr3_nt: TGTGCCAGCAGCGTAGAGGCCCCTCAGGCAGATACGCAGTATTTT
cdr3_aa: CASSVEAPQADTQYF
d_call: NA
j_call: TRBJ2-3
cdr3_length: 15
clone_size: NA
v_call: TRBV9

cdr3_nt: TGTGCCAGCAGCTTAGCAGGGGGCGCTGGAAACACCATATATTTT
cdr3_aa: CASSLAGGAGNTIYF
d_call: TRBD1
j_call: TRBJ1-3
cdr3_length: 15
clone_size: NA
v_call: TRBV7-6

cdr3_nt: TGTGCCAGCAGCCAAGATAGAGACAATGAGCAGTTCTTC
cdr3_aa: CASSQDRDNEQFF
d_call: NA
j_call: TRBJ2-1
cdr3_length: 13
clone_size: NA
v_call: TRBV4-2

cdr3_nt: TGCAGTGCTGAAGACAGCTACGAGCAGTACTTC
cdr3_aa: CSAEDSYEQYF
d_call: NA
j_call: TRBJ2-7
cdr3_length: 11
clone_size: NA
v_call: TRBV20-1

cdr3_nt: TGCAGCGTTGAAGGTTACACTGAAGCTTTCTTT
cdr3_aa: CSVEGYTEAFF
d_call: NA
j_call: TRBJ1-1
cdr3_length: 11
clone_size: NA
v_call: TRBV29-1

cdr3_nt: TGTGCCTGGAGTGAAGGACTTGACAATTCACCCCTCCACTTT
cdr3_aa: CAWSEGLDNSPLHF
d_call: NA
j_call: TRBJ1-6
cdr3_length: 14
clone_size: NA
v_call: TRBV30

cdr3_nt: TGTGCCAGCCGGGACGGCTCCTACGAGCAGTACTTC
cdr3_aa: CASRDGSYEQYF
d_call: NA
j_call: TRBJ2-7
cdr3_length: 12
clone_size: NA
v_call: TRBV19

cdr3_nt: TGTGCCAGCAGCCCCGCAGGGCCCACCTCACCCCTCCACTTT
cdr3_aa: CASSPAGPTSPLHF
d_call: NA
j_call: TRBJ1-6
cdr3_length: 14
clone_size: few
v_call: TRBV28

cdr3_nt: TGTGCCAGCAGCTTAGACAGAGCGAGCACAGATACGCAGTATTTT
cdr3_aa: CASSLDRASTDTQYF
d_call: NA
j_call: TRBJ2-3
cdr3_length: 15
clone_size: NA
v_call: TRBV7-8

cdr3_nt: TGTGCCAGCAGCCCTCAGGGGCTCACTGAAGCTTTCTTT
cdr3_aa: CASSPQGLTEAFF
d_call: NA
j_call: TRBJ1-1
cdr3_length: 13
clone_size: NA
v_call: TRBV11-2

cdr3_nt: TGTGCCAGCAGTGACGGGTTGCGGAGGACTGAAGCTTTCTTT
cdr3_aa: CASSDGLRRTEAFF
d_call: NA
j_call: TRBJ1-1
cdr3_length: 14
clone_size: NA
v_call: TRBV6-4

cdr3_nt: TGTGCCATCATGCCAGGGACGGAGTCCTACGAGCAGTACTTC
cdr3_aa: CAIMPGTESYEQYF
d_call: NA
j_call: TRBJ2-7
cdr3_length: 14
clone_size: NA
v_call: TRBV10-3

cdr3_nt: TGTGCCAGCAGTTGGGACAGGGGGCACGGTCAGCCCCAGCATTTT
cdr3_aa: CASSWDRGHGQPQHF
d_call: TRBD1
j_call: TRBJ1-5
cdr3_length: 15
clone_size: once
v_call: TRBV7-2

cdr3_nt: TGTGCCAGCAGCACGACAGGGTTCGGCTCCTACGAGCAGTACTTC
cdr3_aa: CASSTTGFGSYEQYF
d_call: TRBD1
j_call: TRBJ2-7
cdr3_length: 15
clone_size: NA
v_call: TRBV6-6

cdr3_nt: TGTGCCAGCAGCCAAGGATCCGGGAGCACAGATACGCAGTATTTT
cdr3_aa: CASSQGSGSTDTQYF
d_call: NA
j_call: TRBJ2-3
cdr3_length: 15
clone_size: NA
v_call: TRBV6-5

cdr3_nt: TGTGCCAGCAGCGGGGACAGGGGCGCCCACAATGAGCAGTTCTTC
cdr3_aa: CASSGDRGAHNEQFF
d_call: TRBD1
j_call: TRBJ2-1
cdr3_length: 15
clone_size: NA
v_call: TRBV6-1

cdr3_nt: TGTGCCAGCAGCTTCCCCCAGGGGACGGTCGATACCTACGAGCAGTACTTC
cdr3_aa: CASSFPQGTVDTYEQYF
d_call: NA
j_call: TRBJ2-7
cdr3_length: 17
clone_size: NA
v_call: TRBV5-5

cdr3_nt: TGCGCCAGCAGCTCCTGGGGGGACAACTCTGGAAACACCATATATTTT
cdr3_aa: CASSSWGDNSGNTIYF
d_call: NA
j_call: TRBJ1-3
cdr3_length: 16
clone_size: NA
v_call: TRBV5-1

cdr3_nt: TGCGCCAGCAGCCAAGAGACAGGGAATGTTTACGAGCAGTACTTC
cdr3_aa: CASSQETGNVYEQYF
d_call: TRBD1
j_call: TRBJ2-7
cdr3_length: 15
clone_size: NA
v_call: TRBV4-3

cdr3_nt: TGTGCCAGCAGCGTACAGACTAGCGGGGATTATGAGCAGTTCTTC
cdr3_aa: CASSVQTSGDYEQFF
d_call: TRBD2
j_call: TRBJ2-1
cdr3_length: 15
clone_size: once
v_call: TRBV9

cdr3_nt: TGTGCCAGCCGCGGGCGGGCTAGCTCCTACAATGAGCAGTTCTTC
cdr3_aa: CASRGRASSYNEQFF
d_call: NA
j_call: TRBJ2-1
cdr3_length: 15
clone_size: NA
v_call: TRBV5-8

cdr3_nt: TGTGCCTGGACACTTGCAGGGAATAGGGGTCAGCCCCAGCATTTT
cdr3_aa: CAWTLAGNRGQPQHF
d_call: NA
j_call: TRBJ1-5
cdr3_length: 15
clone_size: NA
v_call: TRBV30

cdr3_nt: TGTGCCAGCAGGGCTTTTTTGGGGGACACAGATACGCAGTATTTT
cdr3_aa: CASRAFLGDTDTQYF
d_call: NA
j_call: TRBJ2-3
cdr3_length: 15
clone_size: NA
v_call: TRBV27

cdr3_nt: TGTGCCAGCAGCGAGACAGGGTTCGATGGCTACACCTTC
cdr3_aa: CASSETGFDGYTF
d_call: TRBD1
j_call: TRBJ1-2
cdr3_length: 13
clone_size: NA
v_call: TRBV2

cdr3_nt: TGTGCTAGTGGTTTGGTATCCCACTCCCGGGGGGACAGGGGAAATGAAAAACTGTTTTTT
cdr3_aa: CASGLVSHSRGDRGNEKLFF
d_call: TRBD1
j_call: TRBJ1-4
cdr3_length: 20
clone_size: NA
v_call: TRBV12-5

cdr3_nt: TGTGCCAGCAGTGACAACCCGGGACAGGGGAATTCACCCCTCCACTTT
cdr3_aa: CASSDNPGQGNSPLHF
d_call: TRBD1
j_call: TRBJ1-6
cdr3_length: 16
clone_size: once
v_call: TRBV6-4

cdr3_nt: TGTGCCAGTACTGAACAGCCGAACACTGAAGCTTTCTTT
cdr3_aa: CASTEQPNTEAFF
d_call: NA
j_call: TRBJ1-1
cdr3_length: 13
clone_size: NA
v_call: TRBV19

cdr3_nt: TGTGCCAGCAGTTTTAGCGGGGGGGCTCTTTACGAGCAGTACTTC
cdr3_aa: CASSFSGGALYEQYF
d_call: TRBD2
j_call: TRBJ2-7
cdr3_length: 15
clone_size: NA
v_call: TRBV7-2

cdr3_nt: TGTGCCAGGGGTTTAAGACAGGGGCCGAACACTGAAGCTTTCTTT
cdr3_aa: CARGLRQGPNTEAFF
d_call: TRBD1
j_call: TRBJ1-1
cdr3_length: 15
clone_size: NA
v_call: TRBV2

cdr3_nt: TGTGCTAGTGGTTTGGTAGTACTAGCGGGGGACCGGGAGCAGTTCTTC
cdr3_aa: CASGLVVLAGDREQFF
d_call: TRBD2
j_call: TRBJ2-1
cdr3_length: 16
clone_size: NA
v_call: TRBV12-5

cdr3_nt: TGTGCCACTAACTCCGTTGAAACCGGGGAGCTGTTTTTT
cdr3_aa: CATNSVETGELFF
d_call: NA
j_call: TRBJ2-2
cdr3_length: 13
clone_size: NA
v_call: TRBV6-5

cdr3_nt: TGTGCCAGCAGCCTAAATCTTTTTGCAGGAAACACCATATATTTT
cdr3_aa: CASSLNLFAGNTIYF
d_call: NA
j_call: TRBJ1-3
cdr3_length: 15
clone_size: NA
v_call: TRBV28

cdr3_nt: TGTGCCAGCAGTTTATCGGTAACAGACTACACAGATACGCAGTATTTT
cdr3_aa: CASSLSVTDYTDTQYF
d_call: NA
j_call: TRBJ2-3
cdr3_length: 16
clone_size: NA
v_call: TRBV27

cdr3_nt: TGTGCCAGCAGCGTAGACAATCTAGCGGGGGGGTATACAGGAGATACGCAGTATTTT
cdr3_aa: CASSVDNLAGGYTGDTQYF
d_call: TRBD2
j_call: TRBJ2-3
cdr3_length: 19
clone_size: NA
v_call: TRBV9

cdr3_nt: TGTGCCTGGAGAAGGGACTTCGGGGCCGGGGAGCTGTTTTTT
cdr3_aa: CAWRRDFGAGELFF
d_call: NA
j_call: TRBJ2-2
cdr3_length: 14
clone_size: NA
v_call: TRBV30

cdr3_nt: TGTGCCAGCAGCCTTACCCCAGGGGATTCTGGAAACACCATATATTTT
cdr3_aa: CASSLTPGDSGNTIYF
d_call: NA
j_call: TRBJ1-3
cdr3_length: 16
clone_size: NA
v_call: TRBV7-3

cdr3_nt: TGTGCCAGCAGTGACGAGGGTAGCGGGGGTTACAATGAGCAGTTCTTC
cdr3_aa: CASSDEGSGGYNEQFF
d_call: TRBD2
j_call: TRBJ2-1
cdr3_length: 16
clone_size: NA
v_call: TRBV6-4

cdr3_nt: TGTGCCAGCAGCTTTGGAGATACGCAGTATTTT
cdr3_aa: CASSFGDTQYF
d_call: NA
j_call: TRBJ2-3
cdr3_length: 11
clone_size: once
v_call: TRBV7-9

cdr3_nt: TGTGCCAGTAGTATAGAACGTCTAGCGGGGGGGCCGAACTACAATGAGCAGTTCTTC
cdr3_aa: CASSIERLAGGPNYNEQFF
d_call: TRBD2
j_call: TRBJ2-1
cdr3_length: 19
clone_size: NA
v_call: TRBV19

cdr3_nt: TGTGCCAGCTCACGAAGACGGGGGGAATGGGATGAGCAGTTCTTC
cdr3_aa: CASSRRRGEWDEQFF
d_call: TRBD2
j_call: TRBJ2-1
cdr3_length: 15
clone_size: NA
v_call: TRBV18

cdr3_nt: TGTGCCAGCACTCTCCGGGGGGGACCAAACATAAATCCAACCACAGATACGCAGTATTTT
cdr3_aa: CASTLRGGPNINPTTDTQYF
d_call: TRBD2
j_call: TRBJ2-3
cdr3_length: 20
clone_size: NA
v_call: TRBV27

cdr3_nt: TGTGCCAGCAGTGTCCGACTAGCGGGGGGGCCGGATGAGCAGTTCTTC
cdr3_aa: CASSVRLAGGPDEQFF
d_call: TRBD2
j_call: TRBJ2-1
cdr3_length: 16
clone_size: NA
v_call: TRBV6-1

cdr3_nt: TGTGCCAGCAGTTCCTCCGGGACAGCCTACAATGAGCAGTTCTTC
cdr3_aa: CASSSSGTAYNEQFF
d_call: TRBD1
j_call: TRBJ2-1
cdr3_length: 15
clone_size: NA
v_call: TRBV28

cdr3_nt: TGTGCCAGCAGTGACTCTTCCAGCCCCAATCAGCCCCAGCATTTT
cdr3_aa: CASSDSSSPNQPQHF
d_call: NA
j_call: TRBJ1-5
cdr3_length: 15
clone_size: NA
v_call: TRBV6-4

cdr3_nt: TGTGCCAGCAGTTTCCGGGGGGGCTACAATGAGCAGTTCTTC
cdr3_aa: CASSFRGGYNEQFF
d_call: TRBD2
j_call: TRBJ2-1
cdr3_length: 14
clone_size: NA
v_call: TRBV28

cdr3_nt: TGTGCCAGCAGCCCCGTCCTGGGAACGTTTGAGCAGTACTTC
cdr3_aa: CASSPVLGTFEQYF
d_call: NA
j_call: TRBJ2-7
cdr3_length: 14
clone_size: NA
v_call: TRBV7-2